This T cell receptor (beta chain) was recovered during a study of OX40 agonist ivuxolimab in advanced cancers. Study summary: Every 2 weeks, patients received ivuxolimab intravenously, dosed at 0.01 to 10 mg/kg.

The assay was immunoSEQ multiplex PCR, and TCRdb's table has in-frame clones only and misses some. In the table there are some 80,000 clones, approximately 95% of which are singletons. This CDR3 has 13 residues. Trimming stripped 1 base from V and 8 bases from J, with 9 bases between. Germline V CDR1 and CDR2: KGHSH, LQKENI. This specimen was CD4+ or CD8+ T cells sorted from blood, taken in a trial of the OX40 agonist ivuxolimab. This TCR came from an adult with an advanced solid tumor such as melanoma, head and neck, liver or kidney cancer. The chain links TRBV18 to TRBJ2-1, with D perhaps TRBD2 (5 bases). The CDR3 DNA reads TGTGCCAGCTCACCACTTGTCGGGGATGAGCAGTTCTTC. It encodes CASSPLVGDEQFF.